This T cell receptor (beta chain) appears in the sequencing data of a study of CD4+ T cells in melanoma. The assay was immunoSEQ multiplex PCR, and TCRdb's table has in-frame clones only and misses some. The table lists roughly 4,700 clones, 62% of them singletons, with approximately 30% in the top ten. Germline loops: CDR1 SGHAT, CDR2 FQNNGV. CDR3 length: 15 amino acids. Deletions cut 3 bases from V and 0 bases from J, with 8 bases between. The TCR sequence derives from a human donor with melanoma. The chain couples TRBV11-2 to TRBJ2-2; no clear D gene. The material sequenced was cells from a culture (not recorded whether cultured in vitro). This CDR3 is CASSFSVTNTGELFF. The CDR3 coding sequence is TGTGCCAGCAGCTTTTCGGTAACGAACACCGGGGAGCTGTTTTTT. Full variable domain (remainder filled in from reference TRBV11-2 and TRBJ2-2): EAGVAQSPRYKIIEKRQSVAFWCNPISGHATLYWYQQILGQGPKLLIQFQNNGVVDDSQLPKDRFSAERLKGVDSTLKIQPAKLEDSAVYLCASSFSVTNTGELFFGEGSRLTVL.